The entry that follows covers one T cell receptor beta chain sequence. Its antigen is unidentified. Germline CDR1 SGHRS, CDR2 YFSETQ. Trimming cost V 4 bases and J 8 bases; bases outside gene matches: 11. CDR3 length equals 15 residues. Enrolled patients, whose metastatic non-small-cell lung cancer was chemo-refractory, received focal radiation plus CTLA-4 blockade with ipilimumab. The repertoire was sequenced with immunoSEQ multiplex PCR; TCRdb's copy has only in-frame clones and lacks some. The repertoire has roughly 30,000 clones, about 72% of them found once; the top ten carry roughly 8%. This specimen comes from a study of radiotherapy plus CTLA-4 blockade in lung cancer. In the study overall: Disease control was achieved by 31% of patients, and objective responses by less than 20%.

Regarding the study as a whole: TCR clones originating in tumors grew in number in blood after radiotherapy plus ipilimumab.

Source: peripheral blood, taken from a patient treated with radiotherapy plus ipilimumab. The TCR originated in a human donor with non-small cell lung cancer who had stable disease on radiotherapy plus ipilimumab. This chain uses TRBV5-1 with TRBJ1-2, with 10 bases fitting TRBD1. CDR3 sequence reads: CASSPGQGLRGGYTF. Written as DNA, the CDR3 is TGCGCCAGCAGCCCGGGACAGGGGCTTAGGGGAGGCTACACCTTC. The full variable domain, rest sourced from reference TRBV5-1 and TRBJ1-2, is KAGVTQTPRYLIKTRGQQVTLSCSPISGHRSVSWYQQTPGQGLQFLFEYFSETQRNKGNFPGRFSGRQFSNSRSEMNVSTLELGDSALYLCASSPGQGLRGGYTFGSGTRLTVV.